This paragraph reports one T cell receptor (beta chain). The sample comes from a study of OX40 agonist ivuxolimab in advanced cancers. Turning to the study itself: Under the entry rules, prior anti-PD-1, anti-PD-L1 or anti-CTLA-4 therapy was allowed, and about 38% had some.

Produced via immunoSEQ multiplex PCR; TCRdb's table is partial and in-frame only. Found here are about 70,000 clones, roughly 81% of them singletons; the top ten hold 5%. The germline V gene has CDR1 SGHDT and CDR2 YYEEEE. V was pared by 5 bases and J by 3 bases, with 11 bases between. This CDR3 has 13 amino acids. Specimen: CD4+ or CD8+ T cells sorted from blood, collected in a trial of the OX40 agonist ivuxolimab. The chain links TRBV5-6 to TRBJ2-5; D may be TRBD1 (6 bases). This sequence originates from an adult with an advanced solid tumor such as melanoma, head and neck, liver or kidney cancer. In DNA form, the CDR3 reads TGTGCCAGCAGTTATGACAGGAAAGAGACCCAGTACTTC. It yields the protein CASSYDRKETQYF.